These 17 T cell receptor beta chains were sequenced from one sample in a study of control samples from healthy donors and cancer patients. Clones were sequenced by immunoSEQ multiplex PCR, and TCRdb holds only the in-frame ones, with some missing. The data show 70,000 to 85,000 clones, with 65% to 90% seen just once and about 9.9% held by the top ten. The sample taken for sequencing was PBMCs. The receptors come from a man between 60 and 75 years old with head and neck cancer.

The chain couples TRBV5-8 to TRBJ2-7; D call uncertain. The germline gives CDR1 SGHTS, CDR2 YDEGEE. This CDR3 has 14 residues. V was shortened by 4 bases and J by 5 bases, with 16 bases between the two germline ends. The CDR3 loop is CASSIGPFAHEQYF. The DNA for the CDR3 is TGTGCCAGCAGCATAGGACCTTTTGCTCACGAGCAGTACTTC. Based on the CDR3 plus reference TRBV5-8 and TRBJ2-7, the full variable domain is EAGVTQSPTHLIKTRGQQATLRCSPISGHTSVYWYQQALGLGLQFLLWYDEGEERNRGNFPPRFSGRQFPNYSSELNVNALELEDSALYLCASSIGPFAHEQYFGPGTRLTVT.

This clone appeared a single time. The rearrangement links TRBV6-1 to TRBJ2-7; 10 bases are shared with TRBD2. After removal of 2 bases from V and 3 bases from J, the junction contained 7 bases not matched to a gene. The germline V gene encodes CDR1 MNHNS and CDR2 SASEGT. The CDR3 sequence is 16 residues long. CDR3 sequence (DNA): TGTGCCAGCAGTGAATCTCTAGCGGGAGTAGTCTACGAGCAGTACTTC. This sequence encodes CASSESLAGVVYEQYF.

This chain links TRBV18 with TRBJ2-5, with D perhaps matching TRBD2 (6 bases). The CDR3 spans 14 residues. With 0 bases removed from V and 5 bases from J, the gap between germline ends came to 10 bases. Germline V gene data show CDR1 as KGHSH and CDR2 as LQKENI. CDR3 bases: TGTGCCAGCTCACCACCGGGCCGGGAGGAGACCCAGTACTTC. Translating it yields CASSPPGREETQYF.

The sample holds one count of this clone. The chain employs TRBV7-9 and TRBJ1-6; 7 bases fit TRBD1. Germline V gene sequence: CDR1 SEHNR, CDR2 FQNEAQ (reference sequence). V was pared by 4 bases and J by 7 bases, with 7 bases of the junction left unmatched. The CDR3 sequence is 15 residues long. The CDR3 here is CASSSQQGRNSPLHF. DNA for the CDR3: TGTGCCAGCAGCTCTCAACAGGGGAGGAATTCACCCCTCCACTTT.

The chain recombines TRBV29-1 with TRBJ2-7; D is possibly TRBD2 (5 bases). From germline, CDR1 is SQVTM and CDR2 ANQGSEA. The CDR3 loop spans 12 amino acids. Trimming left V 4 bases short and J 1 base short, with 8 bases between. The CDR3 DNA reads TGCAGCGTTGCCCCGGGATCCTACGAGCAGTACTTC. Amino acid sequence: CSVAPGSYEQYF.

This chain's CDR3 is CASNLSPSSYNEQFF. DNA of the CDR3: TGTGCCAGCAACCTTAGCCCGAGCTCCTACAATGAGCAGTTCTTC. V is TRBV9 and J is TRBJ2-1; no clear D. The length of the CDR3 is 15 residues. V lost 6 bases, J lost 0 bases, and 13 bases lay in between. The germline gives CDR1 SGDLS, CDR2 YYNGEE.

This sequence joins TRBV28 and TRBJ2-5; the D is unclear. The CDR3 is made up of 13 amino acids. Germline V gene data show CDR1 as MDHEN and CDR2 as SYDVKM. V lost 5 bases to trimming and J lost 5 bases, with 12 bases between them. The CDR3 sequence: CASSGPVRETQYF. The CDR3 bases are TGTGCCAGCAGTGGACCGGTTCGGGAGACCCAGTACTTC.

This clone was observed once. V is TRBV28 and J is TRBJ2-1; 7 bases line up with TRBD2. J gave up 10 bases and V 0 bases, and 9 bases lay outside the gene matches. The CDR3 loop spans 15 amino acids. The germline CDR1 and CDR2 sequences are MDHEN and SYDVKM. The CDR3 spells CASSLWGEGLWEQFF. The DNA of the CDR3 is TGTGCCAGCAGTTTATGGGGGGAGGGCCTTTGGGAGCAGTTCTTC.

The gene calls are TRBV5-1 and TRBJ2-6; possibly TRBD2 for D (6 bases). Deletions cut 4 bases from V and 3 bases from J, with 11 bases between. The germline V gene has CDR1 SGHRS and CDR2 YFSETQ. The CDR3 length is 15 residues. Written as DNA, the CDR3 is TGCGCCAGCAGCCAACGAGCGGGTGGGGCCAACGTCCTGACTTTC. Translating gives CASSQRAGGANVLTF.

The CDR3 here is CASSYETGGTQPQHF. The CDR3 coding sequence is TGTGCCAGCAGCTACGAGACAGGTGGCACTCAGCCCCAGCATTTT. The J gene is TRBJ1-5, the V gene TRBV5-8; perhaps TRBD1 as D (6 bases). Trimming cost V 3 bases and J 6 bases, with 16 bases left between them. This CDR3 has 15 amino acids. The germline V gene has CDR1 SGHTS and CDR2 YDEGEE.

The rearrangement joins TRBV5-1 to TRBJ2-1; 10 bases match TRBD1. The CDR3 has 15 residues. Trimming at V came to 4 bases and at J to 7 bases, leaving 8 bases not matched to a gene. Germline CDR1 reads SGHRS; CDR2 reads YFSETQ. In nucleotides, the CDR3 is TGCGCCAGCAGCCACGGGACAGGGGTCGGGAATGAGCAGTTCTTC. Amino acid sequence: CASSHGTGVGNEQFF.

This chain connects TRBV7-9 to TRBJ2-7, with a weak D call TRBD2 (6 bases). Trimming stripped 9 bases from V and 3 bases from J, with 12 bases between. Germline V gene sequence: CDR1 SEHNR, CDR2 FQNEAQ (reference sequence). The CDR3 length is 12 residues. CDR3 DNA: TGTGCCAGTTCAGGGAGGAGCTACGAGCAGTACTTC. Translated, it gives CASSGRSYEQYF.

The CDR3 DNA reads as TGTGCCAGCAGCCCCCCGTGGGGAGGTGGCACAGATACGCAGTATTTT. Protein sequence: CASSPPWGGGTDTQYF. The chain employs TRBV5-6 and TRBJ2-3; D possibly corresponds to TRBD2 (6 bases). The germline V and J ends were trimmed by 4 bases and 1 base, with 16 bases remaining between them. The CDR3 runs to 16 residues. Germline CDR1 and CDR2: SGHDT and YYEEEE.

The chain recombines TRBV3-1 (or the pseudogene TRBV3-2) with TRBJ2-7; 10 positions agree with TRBD2. The CDR3 loop spans 15 amino acids. V lost 3 bases to trimming and J lost 3 bases; unmatched junction nucleotides: 5. The germline CDR1 and CDR2 sequences are LGHDT and YNNKEL (reference sequence). For the CDR3, the DNA is TGTGCCAGCAGCCAGTTACTAGCGGGAAACTACGAGCAGTACTTC. Translation gives CASSQLLAGNYEQYF.

CDR3 DNA: TGTGCCAGCAACAGGGGTGGGAATTCACCCCTCCACTTT. This gives the protein CASNRGGNSPLHF. The gene calls are TRBV12-3 or TRBV12-4 and TRBJ1-6; 7 bases fit TRBD1. The CDR3 loop spans 13 amino acids. Trimming took 7 bases from V and 7 from J; bases not matched to a gene: 4.

The rearrangement joins TRBV4-1 to TRBJ1-4; 10 bases are a match to TRBD1. This CDR3 has 16 amino acids. Germline CDR1 reads MGHRA; CDR2 reads YSYEKL. Trimming removed 4 bases from V and 0 bases from J; junction bases left unmatched: 2. CDR3 nucleotide sequence: TGCGCCAGCAGCCCGGGACAGGGGCCAACTAATGAAAAACTGTTTTTT. Its protein product is CASSPGQGPTNEKLFF.

The chain couples TRBV7-9 to TRBJ2-1; D gene ambiguous. The ends were cut back, 5 bases at V and 7 bases at J, with 15 bases in the middle. Per germline, CDR1 SEHNR and CDR2 FQNEAQ (reference sequence). The CDR3 spans 14 residues. Written as DNA, the CDR3 is TGTGCCAGCAGCCCACGGGCCGCAATGAATGAGCAGTTCTTC. This translates into CASSPRAAMNEQFF.